This T cell receptor (beta chain) was captured in a study of response to subunit inactivated influenza vaccine. Between the trimmed V and J ends, which lost 8 bases and 6 bases, there was a span of 19 bases. The germline CDR1 and CDR2 sequences are MNHNS and SASEGT. The CDR3 has 15 amino acids. This clonotype showed up many times. Its antigen remains unidentified. TCRdb re-analysed the RT-PCR reads in MiXCR, keeping a single row per CDR3 protein. The sample includes about 620,000 distinct CDR3 sequences, roughly 10% seen only once; the top ten take 10%. Findings of the study overall: That few new T cells are recruited by each seasonal influenza vaccination was the authors' suggestion.

The sequence came from a man aged 50 to 60 who received an inactivated influenza vaccine. V usage is TRBV6-1 and J usage is TRBJ2-2; D unresolved. Sample: PBMCs from blood, taken on the day of vaccination. The CDR3 bases are TGTGCCAGCGGGAATGTTTATCGCTTGCCCGGGGAGCTGTTTTTT. This encodes CASGNVYRLPGELFF.